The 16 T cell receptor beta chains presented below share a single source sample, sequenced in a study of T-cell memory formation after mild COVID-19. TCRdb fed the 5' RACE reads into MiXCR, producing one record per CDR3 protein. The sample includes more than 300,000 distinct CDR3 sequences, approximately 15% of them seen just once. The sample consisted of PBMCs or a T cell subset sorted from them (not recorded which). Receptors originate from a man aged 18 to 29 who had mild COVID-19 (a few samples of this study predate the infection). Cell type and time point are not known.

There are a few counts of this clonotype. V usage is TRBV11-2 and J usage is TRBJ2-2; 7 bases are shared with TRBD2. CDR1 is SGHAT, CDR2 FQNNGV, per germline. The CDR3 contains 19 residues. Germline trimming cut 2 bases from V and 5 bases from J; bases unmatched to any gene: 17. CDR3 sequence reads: CASSLYLDNHLADTGELFF. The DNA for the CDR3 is TGTGCCAGCAGCTTATACTTAGATAACCATCTAGCGGATACCGGGGAGCTGTTTTTT.

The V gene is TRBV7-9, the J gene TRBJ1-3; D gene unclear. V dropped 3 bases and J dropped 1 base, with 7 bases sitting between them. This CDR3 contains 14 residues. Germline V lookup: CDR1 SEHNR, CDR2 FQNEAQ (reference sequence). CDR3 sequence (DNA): TGTGCCAGCAGCTTTTCTATATCTGGAAACACCATATATTTT. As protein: CASSFSISGNTIYF.

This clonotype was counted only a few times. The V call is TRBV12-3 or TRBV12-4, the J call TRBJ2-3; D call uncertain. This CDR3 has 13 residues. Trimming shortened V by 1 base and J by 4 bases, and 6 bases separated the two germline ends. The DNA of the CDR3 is TGTGCCAGCAGTTTAGGGTGGGCAGATACGCAGTATTTT. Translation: CASSLGWADTQYF.

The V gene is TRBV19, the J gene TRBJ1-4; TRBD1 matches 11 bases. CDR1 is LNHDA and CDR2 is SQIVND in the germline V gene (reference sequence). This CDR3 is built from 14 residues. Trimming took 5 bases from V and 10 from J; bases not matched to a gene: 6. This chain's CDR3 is CASSVPGTGGKLFF. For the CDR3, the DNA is TGTGCCAGTAGTGTTCCCGGGACAGGGGGAAAACTGTTTTTT.

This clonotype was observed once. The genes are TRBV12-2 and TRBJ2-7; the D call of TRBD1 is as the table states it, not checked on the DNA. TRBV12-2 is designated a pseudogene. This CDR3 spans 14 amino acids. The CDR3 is CASRPGTGHYEQYF. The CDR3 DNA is TGTGCAAGTCGCCCGGGGACAGGCCACTACGAGCAGTACTTC.

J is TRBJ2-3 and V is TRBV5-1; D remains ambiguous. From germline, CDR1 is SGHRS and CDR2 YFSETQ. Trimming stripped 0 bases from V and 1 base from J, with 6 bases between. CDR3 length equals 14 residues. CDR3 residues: CASSLVDGTDTQYF. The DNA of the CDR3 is TGCGCCAGCAGCTTGGTAGACGGCACAGATACGCAGTATTTT.

The CDR3 DNA reads as TGTGCCAGCAGGGTCGCCGTCGGGGCACTTCAAGAGACCCAGTACTTC. Protein product: CASRVAVGALQETQYF. The chain carries TRBV12-3 or TRBV12-4 and TRBJ2-5; either TRBD1 or TRBD2 may fit D (5 bases each). Trimming stripped 6 bases from V and 2 bases from J, with 19 bases between. The CDR3 extends over 16 amino acids.

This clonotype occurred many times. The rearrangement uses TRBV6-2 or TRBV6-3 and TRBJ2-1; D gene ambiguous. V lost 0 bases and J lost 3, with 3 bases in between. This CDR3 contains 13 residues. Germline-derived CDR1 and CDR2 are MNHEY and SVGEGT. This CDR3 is CASSYSRYNEQFF. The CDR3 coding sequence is TGTGCCAGCAGTTACTCTCGCTACAATGAGCAGTTCTTC.

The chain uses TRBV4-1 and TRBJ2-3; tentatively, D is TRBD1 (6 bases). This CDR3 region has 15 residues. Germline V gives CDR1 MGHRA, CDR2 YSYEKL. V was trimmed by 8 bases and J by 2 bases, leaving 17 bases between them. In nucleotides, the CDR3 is TGCGCCAGCGGTACCCCGGGACAAACCACAGATACGCAGTATTTT. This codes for CASGTPGQTTDTQYF.

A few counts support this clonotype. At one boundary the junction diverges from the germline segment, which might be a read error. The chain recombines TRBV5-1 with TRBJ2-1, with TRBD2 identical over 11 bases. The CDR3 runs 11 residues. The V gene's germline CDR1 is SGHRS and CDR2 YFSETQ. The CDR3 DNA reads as TGCGCCAGCAGCGAACTAGCGGGGGTGGTCTTC. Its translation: CASSELAGVVF.

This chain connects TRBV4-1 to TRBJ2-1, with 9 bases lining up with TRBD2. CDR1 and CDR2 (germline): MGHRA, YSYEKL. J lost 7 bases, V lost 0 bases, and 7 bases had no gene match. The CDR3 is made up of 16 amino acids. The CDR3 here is CASSQDGAGGRNEQFF. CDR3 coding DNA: TGCGCCAGCAGCCAAGATGGGGCGGGGGGGCGTAATGAGCAGTTCTTC.

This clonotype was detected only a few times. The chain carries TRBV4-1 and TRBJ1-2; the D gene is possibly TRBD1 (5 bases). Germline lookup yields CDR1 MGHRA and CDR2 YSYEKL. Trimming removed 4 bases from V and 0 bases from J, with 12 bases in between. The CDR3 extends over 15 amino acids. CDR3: CASSPMEGTNYGYTF. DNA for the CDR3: TGCGCCAGCAGCCCCATGGAGGGGACTAACTATGGCTACACCTTC.

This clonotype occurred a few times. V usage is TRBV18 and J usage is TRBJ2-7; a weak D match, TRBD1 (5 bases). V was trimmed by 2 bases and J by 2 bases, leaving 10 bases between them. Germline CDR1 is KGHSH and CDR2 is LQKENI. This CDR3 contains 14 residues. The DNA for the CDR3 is TGTGCCAGCTCACCAGTGGGGCAAACCTACGAGCAGTACTTC. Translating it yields CASSPVGQTYEQYF.

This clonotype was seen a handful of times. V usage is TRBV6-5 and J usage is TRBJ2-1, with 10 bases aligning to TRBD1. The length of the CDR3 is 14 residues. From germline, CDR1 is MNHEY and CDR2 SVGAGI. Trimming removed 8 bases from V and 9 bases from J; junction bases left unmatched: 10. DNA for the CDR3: TGTGCCAGCGCAACCGGGACAGGGGTGGTTGAGCAGTTCTTC. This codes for CASATGTGVVEQFF.

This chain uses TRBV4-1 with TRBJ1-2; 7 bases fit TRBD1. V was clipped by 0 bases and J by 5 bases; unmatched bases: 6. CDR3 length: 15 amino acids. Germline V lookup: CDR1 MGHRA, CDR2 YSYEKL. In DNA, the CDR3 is TGCGCCAGCAGCCAAGATGGGGACAGCCCTTATGGCTACACCTTC. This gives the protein CASSQDGDSPYGYTF.

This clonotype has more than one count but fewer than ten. CDR3 sequence (DNA): TGCGCCAGCAGCCCTGGAGGGCAGGCAGGCACTGAAGCTTTCTTT. Amino acid sequence: CASSPGGQAGTEAFF. The chain combines TRBV5-1 with TRBJ1-1; D gene uncertain. CDR1 SGHRS and CDR2 YFSETQ come from the germline V gene. V dropped 4 bases and J dropped 4 bases, with 17 bases sitting between them. The CDR3 spans 15 residues.